This T cell receptor (beta chain) was recovered during a study of CXCR3-negative and CXCR3-positive naive CD8 T cells. Turning to this clonotype: Its antigen is undetermined.

All TRB cDNA libraries came from 5' RACE performed with UMI labels. TCRdb re-called the 5' RACE reads; one entry per CDR3 protein, DNA not given. Recorded for this sample: 38,000 or so distinct CDR3 sequences. Study results and limitations: TRB CDR3 properties indicated TCR strength, while surface CD5 was similar across naive subsets.

CD45RO-CCR7+CD27+CD95- characterized naive CD8+ T cells. Source material: naive CXCR3- CD8+ T cells from blood. The subset here: CD45RO-CCR7+CD27+CD95- naive CD8+ T cells lacking CXCR3 (TNR3-). This receptor was taken from a human donor in good health. Some clones in this sample may be carry-over from other donors' samples.

The CDR3 loop is CASPPDVSGANVLTF. The rearrangement uses TRBV18 and TRBJ2-6. There are 15 residues in the CDR3. The germline V gene encodes CDR1 KGHSH and CDR2 LQKENI.